This TCR beta chain was found in a study of blood T cell repertoires in COVID-19. V lost 6 bases and J lost 7, with 7 bases in between. CDR1 and CDR2 (germline): MNHEY, SMNVEV (reference sequence). The CDR3 sequence is 12 residues long. TCRdb's copy holds only in-frame clones and misses some; the assay was immunoSEQ multiplex PCR. The table includes 150,000 to 200,000 clones, about 92% detected once. This sequence was found in a woman aged 55-75 years with COVID-19, enrolled during active disease. The rearrangement uses TRBV27 and TRBJ1-6; a possible D gene is TRBD1 (5 bases). The sequencing sample was made of peripheral blood. The CDR3 DNA sequence: TGTGCCAGCAGACGGGGGAATTCACCCCTCCACTTT. It is translated as CASRRGNSPLHF.